This T cell receptor (beta chain) was obtained from a study of metastatic and nonmetastatic thyroid tumors. Regarding the study as a whole: In blood and tumor, TCR beta diversity was reportedly significantly higher in malignant thyroid tumors than in benign nodules.

In the case of this clone: Its specificity is not known.

Not a single patient had been given any form of treatment at any point before undergoing thyroid surgery. Authors' processing steps: Across clinicopathological groups, CDR3 differences served as the basis for building a distant-metastasis classifier for papillary thyroid cancer. Via MiXCR, TCRdb re-called the PCR reads. TCRdb's processing, not the authors', yielded these V and J calls. This sample has roughly 46,000 clones; around 25% occur once, and the top ten carry approximately 3.5%. Looked up from germline, CDR1 is DFQATT and CDR2 is SNEGSKA (reference sequence). The length of the CDR3 is 16 residues. Trimming cost V 6 bases and J 0 bases, with 20 bases left between them.

This clonotype was sampled from a male donor with papillary thyroid cancer or a benign thyroid nodule (not recorded which). Some clones in this sample may be carry-over from other donors' samples. This sequence joins TRBV20-1 and TRBJ1-2; D is uncertain. The specimen was blood. The CDR3 here is CSATPLTVAANYGYTF. The CDR3, as DNA: TGCAGTGCCACACCGCTTACAGTGGCAGCTAACTATGGCTACACCTTC.